The sequence of this T cell receptor (beta chain) was determined in a study of cytomegalovirus exposure and HLA in healthy donors. Notes on this clone: Its antigen is currently unknown.

The donors were members of the validation cohort, which comprised 120 subjects and was separate from the first cohort of several hundred subjects. Per the germline V gene, CDR1 is MNHNS and CDR2 is SASEGT. The CDR3 extends over 14 amino acids. With V trimmed by 9 bases and J by 0 bases, 2 bases remained unmatched. Profiled with immunoSEQ multiplex PCR; TCRdb holds only in-frame clones, not every one. The top ten clones hold around 3.1% of a sample with 100,000 to 130,000 clones, under 85% of them seen once. Findings and caveats of the study: Cytomegalovirus association was listed for roughly 160 TCR beta chains. Reportedly, cytomegalovirus status was diagnosed with high sensitivity and specificity.

This clonotype was obtained from a woman between 18 and 30 years old in good health and CMV-seronegative. The chain links TRBV6-1 to TRBJ2-2; TRBD2 agrees at 9 bases. The sample was PBMCs. The CDR3 here is CASLAGPNTGELFF. The CDR3 DNA sequence: TGTGCCAGTCTAGCGGGGCCGAACACCGGGGAGCTGTTTTTT.